These T cell receptor beta chains were read from a single sample in a study of T cell responses to AZD1222 COVID-19 vaccine. Produced via immunoSEQ multiplex PCR; TCRdb's table is partial and in-frame only. In the table there are 80,000 or so clones, around 90% of which are singletons. Sequenced material: peripheral blood, taken on day 0 of AZD1222 vaccination. The receptor set was obtained from an adult in good health. Both conserved end residues are part of each CDR3. The order of the fields is CDR3 DNA, CDR3 protein, V gene, J gene, D gene, clone size. D genes are given only for firm matches. The size of a clone is reported for some rows only, either as once, few or many, or as a class for expanded clones.

CDR3nt: TGTGCCAGCAGCGCCCGGGATGTCATGAACACTGAAGCTTTCTTT
CDR3aa: CASSARDVMNTEAFF
v_gene: TRBV9
j_gene: TRBJ1-1
d_gene: NA
abundance: NA

CDR3nt: TGTGCCAGCAGAGGGGGGTTCCTGGGTAAGAATGAGCAGTTCTTC
CDR3aa: CASRGGFLGKNEQFF
v_gene: TRBV25-1
j_gene: TRBJ2-1
d_gene: NA
abundance: NA

CDR3nt: TGTGCCAGCCGTGACAGGGCAACCCCTGGAAACACCATATATTTT
CDR3aa: CASRDRATPGNTIYF
v_gene: TRBV6-1
j_gene: TRBJ1-3
d_gene: TRBD1
abundance: NA

CDR3nt: TGTGCCAGCAGCTTCTGGCGGGAGGGCCACAATGAGCAGTTCTTC
CDR3aa: CASSFWREGHNEQFF
v_gene: TRBV7-2
j_gene: TRBJ2-1
d_gene: TRBD2
abundance: NA

CDR3nt: TGTGCCAGCTCACCGGAAAGCACTGGAAACACCATATATTTT
CDR3aa: CASSPESTGNTIYF
v_gene: TRBV18
j_gene: TRBJ1-3
d_gene: NA
abundance: once

CDR3nt: TGTGCCAGCAGCGGGGACCCCTTCACCGGGGAGCTGTTTTTT
CDR3aa: CASSGDPFTGELFF
v_gene: TRBV7-3
j_gene: TRBJ2-2
d_gene: NA
abundance: NA

CDR3nt: TGTGCCAGCAGCCCCAGGAACCAAGAGACCCAGTACTTC
CDR3aa: CASSPRNQETQYF
v_gene: TRBV7-3
j_gene: TRBJ2-5
d_gene: NA
abundance: NA

CDR3nt: TGTGCCAGCAGCCAAGATCCGCGGGATCGGGAGACCCAGTACTTC
CDR3aa: CASSQDPRDRETQYF
v_gene: TRBV4-2
j_gene: TRBJ2-5
d_gene: NA
abundance: NA

CDR3nt: TGTGCCAGCAGCGTCGGTCCGGGGGCTACGGCGTCCGTAACAGAGACCCAGTACTTC
CDR3aa: CASSVGPGATASVTETQYF
v_gene: TRBV9
j_gene: TRBJ2-5
d_gene: NA
abundance: NA

CDR3nt: TGTGCCAGCAGCTTACCGGGACAGGCCTATAATTCACCCCTCCACTTT
CDR3aa: CASSLPGQAYNSPLHF
v_gene: TRBV7-2
j_gene: TRBJ1-6
d_gene: TRBD1
abundance: NA

CDR3nt: TGTGCCAGCAGCCTGAGGACAGGGGGCGCGAACACTGAAGCTTTCTTT
CDR3aa: CASSLRTGGANTEAFF
v_gene: TRBV5-6
j_gene: TRBJ1-1
d_gene: TRBD1
abundance: NA

CDR3nt: TGTGCCAGCAGCCAACAGGGGGGCACTGAAGCTTTCTTT
CDR3aa: CASSQQGGTEAFF
v_gene: TRBV3-1/TRBV3-2
j_gene: TRBJ1-1
d_gene: TRBD1
abundance: once

CDR3nt: TGTGCCAGCAGCTTATCCCGTGGAAACACCATATATTTT
CDR3aa: CASSLSRGNTIYF
v_gene: TRBV7-2
j_gene: TRBJ1-3
d_gene: NA
abundance: NA

CDR3nt: TGTGCCAGCAGTCCACCGGGACTATCGGCAGATACGCAGTATTTT
CDR3aa: CASSPPGLSADTQYF
v_gene: TRBV6-5
j_gene: TRBJ2-3
d_gene: TRBD2
abundance: few

CDR3nt: TGTGCCAGCAGCTTAGCGCTCTCGCGCGGGAGCTACAATGAGCAGTTCTTC
CDR3aa: CASSLALSRGSYNEQFF
v_gene: TRBV7-8
j_gene: TRBJ2-1
d_gene: TRBD2
abundance: once

CDR3nt: TGTGCCAGCAGTTTAACAGCGTATGCAACTAATGAAAAACTGTTTTTT
CDR3aa: CASSLTAYATNEKLFF
v_gene: TRBV28
j_gene: TRBJ1-4
d_gene: NA
abundance: NA

CDR3nt: TGTGCCAGCACGGCGAGCGGAGGGGTGAATGAGCAGTTCTTC
CDR3aa: CASTASGGVNEQFF
v_gene: TRBV6-5
j_gene: TRBJ2-1
d_gene: NA
abundance: NA

CDR3nt: TGTGCCAGCAGCCCTAAGGGGCTAACCGTACGAGGGCAGTACTTC
CDR3aa: CASSPKGLTVRGQYF
v_gene: TRBV7-2
j_gene: TRBJ2-7
d_gene: NA
abundance: NA

CDR3nt: TGCAGCGCAACCGGACAGAGCTCTGGAAACACCATATATTTT
CDR3aa: CSATGQSSGNTIYF
v_gene: TRBV29-1
j_gene: TRBJ1-3
d_gene: NA
abundance: NA

CDR3nt: TGTGCCAGCAGTACTAGACAGGGATCAGATACGCAGTATTTT
CDR3aa: CASSTRQGSDTQYF
v_gene: TRBV6-6
j_gene: TRBJ2-3
d_gene: TRBD1
abundance: NA

CDR3nt: TGTGCCACCAGTGATTCCGGGACAGGGTCCTACAATGAGCAGTTCTTC
CDR3aa: CATSDSGTGSYNEQFF
v_gene: TRBV24-1
j_gene: TRBJ2-1
d_gene: TRBD1
abundance: once

CDR3nt: TGTGCCAGCAGCTTAGATAAATGGGACTGGCGAGGCTACACCTTC
CDR3aa: CASSLDKWDWRGYTF
v_gene: TRBV11-2
j_gene: TRBJ1-2
d_gene: NA
abundance: NA

CDR3nt: TGCGCCAGCAGCCATGGTCGTCCAGGTGATTATTCGAACACTGAAGCTTTCTTT
CDR3aa: CASSHGRPGDYSNTEAFF
v_gene: TRBV4-3
j_gene: TRBJ1-1
d_gene: NA
abundance: once

CDR3nt: TGTGCCAGCAGGAAGGGACAGGGGTTTTCCTACGAGCAGTACTTC
CDR3aa: CASRKGQGFSYEQYF
v_gene: TRBV2
j_gene: TRBJ2-7
d_gene: TRBD1
abundance: NA

CDR3nt: TGTGCCATCAGTGAGTCGTTGGACCTGAACACTGAAGCTTTCTTT
CDR3aa: CAISESLDLNTEAFF
v_gene: TRBV10-3
j_gene: TRBJ1-1
d_gene: NA
abundance: NA

CDR3nt: TGCGCCAGCAGCTTGGCGATCGGGCAAAACACTGAAGCTTTCTTT
CDR3aa: CASSLAIGQNTEAFF
v_gene: TRBV5-1
j_gene: TRBJ1-1
d_gene: NA
abundance: NA

CDR3nt: TGTGCCAGCTCACGGCAGGGGGCACGAGAGACCCAGTACTTC
CDR3aa: CASSRQGARETQYF
v_gene: TRBV18
j_gene: TRBJ2-5
d_gene: TRBD1
abundance: NA

CDR3nt: TGTGCCACCAGCAGAGTATGGAACACTGAAGCTTTCTTT
CDR3aa: CATSRVWNTEAFF
v_gene: TRBV15
j_gene: TRBJ1-1
d_gene: NA
abundance: NA

CDR3nt: TGTGCCAGTAGTATAGGGGGGGGAGGGCCTGTTTACAATGAGCAGTTCTTC
CDR3aa: CASSIGGGGPVYNEQFF
v_gene: TRBV19
j_gene: TRBJ2-1
d_gene: TRBD2
abundance: NA

CDR3nt: TGTGCCAGCGGCGACCGCAGCGGGAGGACGTCCTACGAGCAGTACTTC
CDR3aa: CASGDRSGRTSYEQYF
v_gene: TRBV7-2
j_gene: TRBJ2-7
d_gene: TRBD2
abundance: NA

CDR3nt: TGTGCCAGCAGTCGGACAGGGACCAACACTGAAGCTTTCTTT
CDR3aa: CASSRTGTNTEAFF
v_gene: TRBV6-6
j_gene: TRBJ1-1
d_gene: TRBD1
abundance: NA

CDR3nt: TGTGCCAGCAGCCCGCGGGGTCCGCTTATTCTGACAAATCAGCCCCAGCATTTT
CDR3aa: CASSPRGPLILTNQPQHF
v_gene: TRBV5-8
j_gene: TRBJ1-5
d_gene: NA
abundance: NA

CDR3nt: TGTGCCAGTAGAGCAGGGGGTTCCATCGGCTACACCTTC
CDR3aa: CASRAGGSIGYTF
v_gene: TRBV19
j_gene: TRBJ1-2
d_gene: TRBD1
abundance: NA

CDR3nt: TGCAGCGCCAGCTCCTTTGAGGGGGTATTAGAGGAGCAGTTCTTC
CDR3aa: CSASSFEGVLEEQFF
v_gene: TRBV29-1
j_gene: TRBJ2-1
d_gene: NA
abundance: NA

CDR3nt: TGTGCCAGCAGCTTAGAGTCCCAGCCCCAGCATTTT
CDR3aa: CASSLESQPQHF
v_gene: TRBV7-9
j_gene: TRBJ1-5
d_gene: NA
abundance: NA

CDR3nt: TGTGCCAGCTCACCAACGGTACAGCTGATCGGAGATACGCAGTATTTT
CDR3aa: CASSPTVQLIGDTQYF
v_gene: TRBV18
j_gene: TRBJ2-3
d_gene: NA
abundance: NA

CDR3nt: TGTGCCAGCAGTGCTGAAGGGGGACGATCGGCGAACACCATATATTTT
CDR3aa: CASSAEGGRSANTIYF
v_gene: TRBV9
j_gene: TRBJ1-3
d_gene: NA
abundance: NA

CDR3nt: TGCGCCAGCAGTCCCCCGGGAGTGGATAGCAATCAGCCCCAGCATTTT
CDR3aa: CASSPPGVDSNQPQHF
v_gene: TRBV23-1
j_gene: TRBJ1-5
d_gene: NA
abundance: NA

CDR3nt: TGTGCCAGCAGGCCAACCACAGGGACGGAGACCCAGTACTTC
CDR3aa: CASRPTTGTETQYF
v_gene: TRBV6-6
j_gene: TRBJ2-5
d_gene: NA
abundance: NA

CDR3nt: TGTGCCAGCAGCCAAGGCGCGGACAATGAGCAGTTCTTC
CDR3aa: CASSQGADNEQFF
v_gene: TRBV3-1/TRBV3-2
j_gene: TRBJ2-1
d_gene: NA
abundance: NA

CDR3nt: TGCAGCGTTGTTTTCTCTAGCGGCTACAATGAGCAGTTCTTC
CDR3aa: CSVVFSSGYNEQFF
v_gene: TRBV29-1
j_gene: TRBJ2-1
d_gene: TRBD2
abundance: NA

CDR3nt: TGCAGCGTGATGGTGAACACTGAAGCTTTCTTT
CDR3aa: CSVMVNTEAFF
v_gene: TRBV29-1
j_gene: TRBJ1-1
d_gene: NA
abundance: NA